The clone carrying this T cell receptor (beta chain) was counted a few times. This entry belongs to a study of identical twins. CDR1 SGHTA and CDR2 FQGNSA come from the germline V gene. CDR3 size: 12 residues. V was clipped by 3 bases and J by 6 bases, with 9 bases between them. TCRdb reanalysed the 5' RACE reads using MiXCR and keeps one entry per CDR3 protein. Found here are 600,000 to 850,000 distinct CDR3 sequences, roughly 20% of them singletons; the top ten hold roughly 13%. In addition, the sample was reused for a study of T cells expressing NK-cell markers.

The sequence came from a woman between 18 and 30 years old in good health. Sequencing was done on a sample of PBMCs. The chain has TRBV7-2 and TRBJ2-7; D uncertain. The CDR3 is CASSFRLREQYF. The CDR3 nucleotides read TGTGCCAGCAGCTTCCGTCTCCGCGAGCAGTACTTC. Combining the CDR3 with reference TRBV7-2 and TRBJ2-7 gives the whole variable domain GAGVSQSPSNKVTEKGKDVELRCDPISGHTALYWYRQSLGQGLEFLIYFQGNSAPDKSGLPSDRFSAERTGGSVSTLTIQRTQQEDSAVYLCASSFRLREQYFGPGTRLTVT.